This T cell receptor beta chain came from a study of blood T cell repertoires in COVID-19 (dated by TCRdb to the early 2020s). Background for the entire study: The collaborator samples originated in the United States, Italy and Spain and spanned the acute and convalescent phases of COVID-19. The samples were drawn from two sources: the first 160 participants of the ongoing ImmuneRACE study, and 1,000 to 1,500 subjects contributed by 6 global collaborators. The sample metadata nearly always contained a de-identified subject ID, COVID-19 status, age in years and sex. Where HLA class I and class II types were available, the types were taken from metadata supplied by the sample provider, not from assay-based typing. A freely available public database, intended as a resource for researchers studying the immune response to SARS-CoV-2, is where the repertoires were released. The dataset comprised deeply sampled blood TCRbeta repertoires from subjects exposed to, actively infected with, or recovered from COVID-19. The material from the prospective study consisted of cDNA or gDNA derived from T cells, B-cell-depleted T cells, or PBMCs. Results and caveats for the whole study, not just this receptor: How much clinical and demographic metadata was included differed by source and by participant, and the metadata was provided uncurated.

In Seattle, one collaborating source enrolled patients while the infection was active and tracked those patients longitudinally over the course of disease. Collaborating institutions collected whole blood in K2EDTA tubes following their own protocols. For TCRbeta analysis, collaborators shipped samples as frozen whole blood, isolated PBMCs, or DNA extracted from either of those sample types. As to this clone: The antigen this receptor binds is unknown. The sample holds no much larger clone one base away, and base qualities are not on file.

The germline V gene gives CDR1 as WSHSY and CDR2 as SAAADI. The CDR3 goes from the cysteine to the phenylalanine over 16 residues. Only the CDR3 DNA is retained, 48 bases long and in frame from the first base. Germline trimming amounts to 4 bases on V and 1 base on J, with 9 as the count of junction bases outside the gene matches. TCRbeta CDR3 regions were amplified from genomic DNA using the immunoSEQ Assay, a bias-controlled multiplex PCR. The original pipeline was this. The number of nucleated cells in each sample was estimated from the amplification of reference gene primers within the assay. To quantify the absolute abundance of each unique TCRbeta CDR3 rearrangement, sequence reads were collapsed and filtered. For each sample, productive Simpson clonality was calculated as the square root of Simpson's diversity index across productive rearrangements. What TCRdb holds here is the immuneACCESS table cut down to in-frame rearrangements. Part of the clones is not present; checked against another copy, under half of the missing clones reflect an unresolved V gene, and the others are unexplained. Clone size and V and J calls were adopted from that table, with D and trimming inferred from the DNA. Within this sample are roughly 250,000 clones, with about 85% of them counted one time only. 0.85% to 1% of the sample goes to the ten largest clones.

Sequencing was performed on peripheral blood. Here the chain combines TRBV10-2 and TRBJ1-1, with 7 middle bases fitting TRBD1. The receptor comes from a human donor with COVID-19, enrolled during active disease. The donor label of this sample is uncertain. The CDR3 corresponds to CASSVRQGTSNTEAFF. In nucleotide form, the sequence is TGCGCCAGCAGTGTTCGACAGGGTACATCGAACACTGAAGCTTTCTTT.